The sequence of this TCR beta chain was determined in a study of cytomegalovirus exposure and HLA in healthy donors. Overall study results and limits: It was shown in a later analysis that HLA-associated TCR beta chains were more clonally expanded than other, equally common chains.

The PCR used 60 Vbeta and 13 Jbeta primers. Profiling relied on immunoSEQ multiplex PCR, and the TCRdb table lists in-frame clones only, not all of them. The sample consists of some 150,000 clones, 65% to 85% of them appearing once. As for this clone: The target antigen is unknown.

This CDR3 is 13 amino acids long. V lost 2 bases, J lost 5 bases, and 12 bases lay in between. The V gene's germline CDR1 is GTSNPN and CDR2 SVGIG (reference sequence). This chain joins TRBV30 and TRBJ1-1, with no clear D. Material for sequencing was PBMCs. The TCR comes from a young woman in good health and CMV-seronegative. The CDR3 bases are TGTGCCTGGAGTCTTGATAAGAGGACTGAAGCTTTCTTT. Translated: CAWSLDKRTEAFF.